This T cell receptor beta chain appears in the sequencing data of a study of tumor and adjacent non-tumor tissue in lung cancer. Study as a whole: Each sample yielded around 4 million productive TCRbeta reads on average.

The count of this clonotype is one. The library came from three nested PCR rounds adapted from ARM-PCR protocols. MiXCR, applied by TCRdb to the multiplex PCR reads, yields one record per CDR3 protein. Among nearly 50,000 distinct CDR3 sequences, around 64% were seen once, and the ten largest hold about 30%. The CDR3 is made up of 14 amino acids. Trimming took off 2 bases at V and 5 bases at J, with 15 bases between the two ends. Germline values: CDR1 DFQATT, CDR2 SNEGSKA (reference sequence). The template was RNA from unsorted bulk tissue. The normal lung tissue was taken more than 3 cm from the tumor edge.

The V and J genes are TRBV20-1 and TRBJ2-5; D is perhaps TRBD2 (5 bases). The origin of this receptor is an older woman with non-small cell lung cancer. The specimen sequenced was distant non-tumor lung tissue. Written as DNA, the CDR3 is TGCAGTGCTAGACGGGCAACCCCGGGGGAGACCCAGTACTTC. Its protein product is CSARRATPGETQYF.